This T cell receptor (beta chain) stems from a study of cytomegalovirus exposure and HLA in healthy donors. In the case of this clone: Its cognate antigen is unknown.

Overall study findings and caveats: Exclusion as indistinguishable affected some V segments, including TRBV6-2 and TRBV6-3.

Between the trimmed V and J ends, which lost 3 bases and 0 bases, there was a span of 13 bases. The CDR3 is made up of 15 amino acids. CDR1 is SGHRS and CDR2 is YFSETQ in the germline V gene. Use of 60 Vbeta and 13 Jbeta primers characterized the PCR. The data were produced by immunoSEQ multiplex PCR, yet TCRdb's version contains in-frame clones alone and is incomplete. The sample has roughly 200,000 clones; around 80% are singletons. The TCR comes from a young man in good health and CMV-seronegative. The sequenced material came from PBMCs. The chain recombines TRBV5-1 with TRBJ2-7; TRBD2 is a possible D gene (6 bases). CDR3 DNA sequence: TGCGCCAGCAGCTCGGGACTGAAGTCCTCCTACGAGCAGTACTTC. This translates into CASSSGLKSSYEQYF.